The clone carrying this T cell receptor beta chain was recorded a few times. Its antigen remains unknown. TCRdb re-called the RT-PCR reads through MiXCR, storing one row per CDR3 protein. The table shows approximately 500,000 distinct CDR3 sequences, with 10% to 15% occurring only once. This specimen belongs to a study of response to subunit inactivated influenza vaccine. Study-level points and caveats: Few new T cells, the authors suggested, are recruited by each seasonal influenza vaccination.

The origin of this receptor is a man over 45 who received an inactivated influenza vaccine. Material: PBMCs from blood, obtained more than 35 days after vaccination.

The CDR3 DNA reads as TGTGCCAGCAGCTTGTACAGGGGGCGCGGAGAGACCCAGTACTTC. Amino acid sequence: CASSLYRGRGETQYF. The chain has TRBV5-4 and TRBJ2-5; 9 bases agree with TRBD1. V lost 1 base, J lost 4 bases, and 5 bases stayed unmatched. There are 15 residues in the CDR3. Per the germline V gene, CDR1 is SGHNT and CDR2 is YYREEE (reference sequence).